Listed below are T cell receptor beta chains from one sample, sequenced in a study of T-cell memory formation after mild COVID-19. TCRdb ran MiXCR on the 5' RACE reads and lists one entry per CDR3 protein. The sample lists roughly 14,000 distinct CDR3 sequences; over 20% were seen once. Source material: PBMCs or a T cell subset sorted from them (not recorded which). All receptors come from a man younger than 35 who had mild COVID-19 (a few samples of this study predate the infection). Cell type and time point are not known. Each CDR3 is given with its conserved first and last residue. Fields, in order: clone size, J gene, D gene, CDR3 length, V gene, CDR3 DNA, CDR3 protein. The D gene is left open where the match is weak. Size is omitted from some rows. Given values are once, few, many or a class for expanded clones.

>few|TRBJ1-2|TRBD1|15|TRBV20-1
TGCAGTGCTAGAGATCGGGACAGGGGATACTATGGCTACACCTTC
CSARDRDRGYYGYTF
>many|TRBJ2-2|NA|15|TRBV7-3
TGTGCCAGCAGCTTATCGGAAGCGAACACCGGGGAGCTGTTTTTT
CASSLSEANTGELFF
>medium-sized|TRBJ2-1|TRBD2|17|TRBV6-6
TGTGCCAGCAGTTACTATTTCGGGGGGGTGTCCTACAATGAGCAGTTCTTC
CASSYYFGGVSYNEQFF
>many|TRBJ1-6|TRBD1|16|TRBV12-3/TRBV12-4
TGTGCCAGCAGTTTACTTTTGGACAGGGTATACTCACCCCTCCACTTT
CASSLLLDRVYSPLHF
>many|TRBJ1-1|NA|11|TRBV12-3/TRBV12-4
TGTGCCAGCAGTTTAGGGATCAAGGATTTCTTT
CASSLGIKDFF
>NA|TRBJ2-1|NA|10|TRBV12-3/TRBV12-4
TGTGCCAGCAGTTTCTATGAGCAGTTCTTC
CASSFYEQFF
>NA|TRBJ2-7|TRBD1|14|TRBV6-5
TGTGCCAGCCGTAGGGGGCCCGCGGGCTACGAGCAGTACTTC
CASRRGPAGYEQYF
>NA|TRBJ1-3|NA|11|TRBV2
TGTGCCAGCCTACTCGGAAGCACCATATATTTT
CASLLGSTIYF
>NA|TRBJ1-1|NA|16|TRBV18
TGTGCCAGCTCACTTAACGCCGGGACCGTGAACACTGAAGCTTTCTTT
CASSLNAGTVNTEAFF
>NA|TRBJ2-1|TRBD1|14|TRBV27
TGTGCCAGCAGTATGGACAGGCGGCGTAATGAGCAGTTCTTC
CASSMDRRRNEQFF
>few|TRBJ1-1|NA|18|TRBV15
TGTGCCACCAGCAGACCTAACGGCGTTTCCTACCTGAACACTGAAGCTTTCTTT
CATSRPNGVSYLNTEAFF
>NA|TRBJ1-2|NA|12|TRBV5-1
TGCGCCAGCAGCTTTAACAGGGCCCCTAACACCTTC
CASSFNRAPNTF
>many|TRBJ1-1|TRBD1|14|TRBV5-6
TGTGCCAGCAGCTTGTGGAACAGGGGCACTGAAGCTTTCTTT
CASSLWNRGTEAFF
>many|TRBJ2-2|NA|11|TRBV1
TGCACCAGCGGGTACACCGGGGAGCTGTTTTTT
CTSGYTGELFF
>many|TRBJ2-3|NA|14|TRBV7-3
TGTGCCAGCAGCCCGAAGGGGGGCGCAGATACGCAGTATTTT
CASSPKGGADTQYF
>NA|TRBJ2-6|NA|14|TRBV5-6
TGTGCCAGCAGCTTGGTTTCTGGGGCCAACGTCCTGACTTTC
CASSLVSGANVLTF
>many|TRBJ2-7|TRBD1|16|TRBV5-6
TGTGCCAGCAGCCGGTCCGGGACAGTCGCAACATACGAGCAGTACTTC
CASSRSGTVATYEQYF
>medium-sized|TRBJ2-5|NA|14|TRBV9
TGTGCCAGCAGCGATTCGGGGGTCCAAGAGACCCAGTACTTC
CASSDSGVQETQYF
>NA|TRBJ2-2|NA|14|TRBV7-3
TGTGCCAGCAGCTTACAGGGTCCCGCCGGGGAGCTGTTTTTT
CASSLQGPAGELFF
>NA|TRBJ2-5|TRBD2|15|TRBV6-5
TGTGCCAGCAGGTGGACTAGCGGGATGGGCAAGACCCAGTACTTC
CASRWTSGMGKTQYF
>few|TRBJ1-4|NA|17|TRBV12-3/TRBV12-4
TGTGCCAGCAGTTTAGGGTCGGGGGTCGGTTATAATGAAAAACTGTTTTTT
CASSLGSGVGYNEKLFF
>many|TRBJ1-1|TRBD1|14|TRBV11-2
TGTGCCAGCAGACCCGGGACAGGGAACACTGAAGCTTTCTTT
CASRPGTGNTEAFF
>NA|TRBJ2-7|NA|14|TRBV7-9
TGTGCCAGCAGCCCCCGCCCCAGACCCTACGAGCAGTACTTC
CASSPRPRPYEQYF
>many|TRBJ2-1|TRBD2|17|TRBV9
TGTGCCAGCAGCGTAGATGTAGCGGGGGGGCCCTGGTCTGAGCAGTTCTTC
CASSVDVAGGPWSEQFF
>NA|TRBJ1-2|NA|16|TRBV6-4
TGTGCCAGCAGTGCGACCATTCAACAGGGTATCGAAGGCTACACCTTC
CASSATIQQGIEGYTF
>many|TRBJ2-5|TRBD2|16|TRBV7-2
TGTGCCAGCAGCATTGTCCGGGGGGGGCCGTTTGAGACCCAGTACTTC
CASSIVRGGPFETQYF
>many|TRBJ2-1|TRBD2|15|TRBV11-1
TGTGCCAGCAGCTTACTTGGACTAGCGGGGAATGAGCAGTTCTTC
CASSLLGLAGNEQFF
>NA|TRBJ2-7|TRBD1|15|TRBV29-1
TGCAGCGTGCAAGCAGGGACAGATAGCTCCTACGAGCAGTACTTC
CSVQAGTDSSYEQYF
>few|TRBJ1-5|TRBD1|14|TRBV7-9
TGTGCCAGCAGCCCTCGGGACAGCAGTGGGCCCCAGCATTTT
CASSPRDSSGPQHF
>many|TRBJ2-7|TRBD2|14|TRBV15
TGTGCCACCAGCCGGGAGGTTGGGGCCTACGAGCAGTACTTC
CATSREVGAYEQYF
>many|TRBJ2-1|NA|17|TRBV3-1
TGTGCCAGCAGCCAAGAGAAGGGGTCCGTCTTCTACAATGAGCAGTTCTTC
CASSQEKGSVFYNEQFF
>NA|TRBJ1-2|TRBD1|17|TRBV20-1
TGCAGTGCTGAGGGACAGGGGCTCCCTCAGGGGATCTATGGCTACACCTTC
CSAEGQGLPQGIYGYTF
>many|TRBJ1-4|NA|12|TRBV6-2/TRBV6-3
TGTGCCAGCAGTTACGTGGCAGAAAAACTGTTTTTT
CASSYVAEKLFF
>NA|TRBJ1-4|NA|14|TRBV11-2
TGTGCCAGCAGCCGGTCGCGGGGGTGGGAAAAACTGTTTTTT
CASSRSRGWEKLFF
>many|TRBJ1-2|NA|11|TRBV4-3
TGCGCCAGCAGCCAAGGGGATGGCTACACCTTC
CASSQGDGYTF
>NA|TRBJ2-1|NA|17|TRBV7-3
TGTGCCAGCAGCTCTCAAGCACGGGGGGCCTATTACAATGAGCAGTTCTTC
CASSSQARGAYYNEQFF
>NA|TRBJ1-5|TRBD1|16|TRBV6-2/TRBV6-3
TGTGCCAGCAGCCCGCCGGGACAGGGGATGGCGCAGCCCCAGCATTTT
CASSPPGQGMAQPQHF
>NA|TRBJ2-3|NA|12|TRBV7-2
TGTGCCAGCAGCCGATTCTCAGATACGCAGTATTTT
CASSRFSDTQYF
>many|TRBJ2-1|NA|15|TRBV20-1
TGCAGTGCTTATTTTCACCTTCGAGGAAACAATGAGCAGTTCTTC
CSAYFHLRGNNEQFF
>NA|TRBJ1-1|NA|11|TRBV29-1
TGCAGCGGGTACCGGGGGCTGGAGGCTTTCTTT
CSGYRGLEAFF
>many|TRBJ2-1|TRBD1|13|TRBV29-1
TGCAGCGTGCCCGGGACAGGGCCGGATGAGCAGTTCTTC
CSVPGTGPDEQFF
>many|TRBJ2-2|NA|12|TRBV13
TGTGCCAGCAGCTTAGTGGAGAGGGAGCTGTTTTTT
CASSLVERELFF
>NA|TRBJ2-3|TRBD2|15|TRBV24-1
TGTGCCACCAGTGATCCGCGGGGGTACGGAGATACGCAGTATTTT
CATSDPRGYGDTQYF
>many|TRBJ2-2|TRBD1|13|TRBV29-1
TGCAGGGCCGGGACAGGGATGTCGGGGGAGCTGTTTTTT
CRAGTGMSGELFF
>many|TRBJ2-1|NA|17|TRBV6-5
TGTGCCAGCAGTAGCCCGGGACCCAGTCCCCTCTACAATGAGCAGTTCTTC
CASSSPGPSPLYNEQFF
>many|TRBJ1-5|TRBD1|15|TRBV20-1
TGCAGTGCGGTCCGGGACAGGGCGGGGGATCAGCCCCAGCATTTT
CSAVRDRAGDQPQHF
>NA|TRBJ2-7|TRBD1|15|TRBV5-1
TGCGCCAGCAGCTCCCGGGGGACAGGCTTGGGAGAGCAGTACTTC
CASSSRGTGLGEQYF
>NA|TRBJ2-2|NA|14|TRBV19
TGTGCCAGTAGTGGGGGCGTCGGCACCGGGGAGCTGTTTTTT
CASSGGVGTGELFF
>many|TRBJ1-5|TRBD1|14|TRBV24-1
TGTGCCACCAGTGATGGGGACAGGGTACAGCCCCAGCATTTT
CATSDGDRVQPQHF
>many|TRBJ1-6|NA|11|TRBV30
TGTGCCTGGAAAAGGGGGTCACCCCTCCACTTT
CAWKRGSPLHF
>few|TRBJ2-7|NA|13|TRBV27
TGTGCCAGCAGAGAACAGGTTCACTACGAGCAGTACTTC
CASREQVHYEQYF
>many|TRBJ1-5|NA|13|TRBV6-5
TGTGCCAGCAGCCACTGGGGCAATCAGCCCCAGCATTTT
CASSHWGNQPQHF
>many|TRBJ2-2|NA|13|TRBV7-6
TGTGCCAGCAGCTTAGAAGCGGCCGGGGAGCTGTTTTTT
CASSLEAAGELFF